This T cell receptor (beta chain) came from a study of blood T cells in healthy people across ages. Through a sample-barcoded 5' primer and a J-beta primer mix, a second PCR was run for 7 to 11 cycles. All samples yielded 2.5 million or more CDR3-containing paired-end reads. TCRdb recomputed calls from the 5' RACE reads with MiXCR, one row per CDR3 protein. The data hold 1.5 million to 2 million distinct CDR3 sequences, with 28% observed a single time. Germline-derived CDR1 and CDR2 are SGHRS and YFSETQ. This CDR3 is 14 amino acids long. V was pared by 7 bases and J by 6 bases, with 20 bases between. The V and J genes are TRBV5-1 and TRBJ2-7; D unresolved. Sequencing input: blood. This clonotype was obtained from a woman aged 30 to 39 in good health. The CDR3 sequence: CASAVDGWSVEQYF. Here the CDR3 DNA reads TGCGCCAGCGCGGTGGATGGGTGGAGCGTCGAGCAGTACTTC.